One and the same sample provided the 24 T cell receptor beta chains below, sequenced in a study of blood T cell repertoires in COVID-19. Only in-frame clones appear in the TCRdb table, and some are missing; sequencing was by immunoSEQ multiplex PCR. There are 25,000 to 35,000 clones in the sample; roughly 85% occur only once, and around 9% lies in the top ten. The sample comprised peripheral blood. All receptors come from a man at least 80 years old with active COVID-19.

This clone was found once. The chain has TRBV6-5 and TRBJ2-5; D is possibly TRBD2 (7 bases). Germline-derived CDR1 and CDR2 are MNHEY and SVGAGI. The CDR3 spans 11 residues. The V and J ends lost 6 bases and 10 bases respectively, with 12 bases between them. The CDR3 sequence: CASRGGDIQYF. The CDR3 coding sequence is TGTGCCAGCAGGGGGGGGGACATCCAGTACTTC.

This clone is a singleton in its sample. The chain has TRBV6-4 and TRBJ2-3; 15 nucleotides align to TRBD2. In germline, CDR1 is MRHNA, CDR2 SNTAGT. V lost 6 bases, J lost 3 bases, and 1 base stayed unmatched. The CDR3 is 15 amino acids. The CDR3 DNA reads TGTGCCAGCAGCGGGACTAGCGGGGGGACAGATACGCAGTATTTT. This translates into CASSGTSGGTDTQYF.

The gene calls are TRBV9 and TRBJ1-2, with TRBD1 matching over 8 bases. The length of the CDR3 is 14 residues. Germline lookup yields CDR1 SGDLS and CDR2 YYNGEE. After removal of 5 bases from V and 5 bases from J, the junction contained 8 bases not matched to a gene. Written as DNA, the CDR3 is TGTGCCAGCAGACACAGGGGGGGGATGTATGGCTACACCTTC. It translates to CASRHRGGMYGYTF.

This clone has only one observation. The chain links TRBV7-2 to TRBJ2-7; TRBD2 matches at 12 bases. V was pared by 0 bases and J by 3 bases, with 3 bases of the junction left unmatched. Germline lookup yields CDR1 SGHTA and CDR2 FQGNSA. This CDR3 contains 16 residues. The CDR3 here is CASSLAGLAGNYEQYF. CDR3 DNA: TGTGCCAGCAGCTTAGCAGGACTAGCGGGGAACTACGAGCAGTACTTC.

The chain has TRBV5-1 and TRBJ1-1; TRBD1 agrees at 9 bases. Germline V lookup: CDR1 SGHRS, CDR2 YFSETQ. The CDR3 sequence is 12 residues long. V lost 7 bases, J lost 4 bases, and 2 bases stayed unmatched. The CDR3 sequence is CASGDRVTEAFF. The CDR3 DNA reads as TGCGCCAGCGGGGACAGGGTCACTGAAGCTTTCTTT.

The chain joins TRBV9 to TRBJ2-3; 8 bases match TRBD2. Looked up from germline, CDR1 is SGDLS and CDR2 is YYNGEE. The CDR3 is made up of 16 amino acids. Germline trimming cut 4 bases from V and 3 bases from J; bases unmatched to any gene: 10. CDR3 DNA: TGTGCCAGCAGCTCCCGCCGGGGGGGCCTGACAGATACGCAGTATTTT. This codes for CASSSRRGGLTDTQYF.

The V gene is TRBV3-1 (or the pseudogene TRBV3-2), the J gene TRBJ1-2, with TRBD1 matching over 8 bases. V trimming: 2 bases; J trimming: 3 bases; junction bases outside the gene matches: 2. This CDR3 has 14 amino acids. Germline CDR1 and CDR2: LGHDT and YNNKEL (reference sequence). The CDR3 reads CASSQNRGDYGYTF. In DNA, the CDR3 is TGTGCCAGCAGCCAAAACAGGGGGGACTATGGCTACACCTTC.

The J gene is TRBJ1-5, the V gene TRBV4-3, with TRBD1 as a possible D gene (5 bases). Germline CDR1 is LGHNA and CDR2 is YSLEER. This CDR3 contains 13 residues. Trimming pared 4 bases from V and 7 bases from J, leaving 11 bases between. The CDR3 here is CASSPQGPQPQHF. The CDR3 DNA follows: TGCGCCAGCAGCCCCCAGGGCCCCCAGCCCCAGCATTTT.

This chain connects TRBV5-5 to TRBJ2-3; a weak D match, TRBD1 (6 bases). The V gene lost 0 bases and the J gene lost 3 bases, with 8 bases spanning the gap. CDR3 length equals 14 residues. CDR1 is SGHKS and CDR2 is YYEKEE in the germline V gene (reference sequence). CDR3 DNA sequence: TGTGCCAGCAGCTTGGGCACAGGGACAGATACGCAGTATTTT. Protein sequence: CASSLGTGTDTQYF.

The chain employs TRBV4-1 and TRBJ1-2; D might be TRBD1 (6 bases). This CDR3 has 15 residues. CDR1 is MGHRA and CDR2 is YSYEKL in the germline V gene. V was pared by 1 base and J by 8 bases, with 17 bases between. The CDR3 DNA reads as TGCGCCAGCAGCCAAGCAGGGGTAGGAGGACGCGGCTACACCTTC. Protein sequence: CASSQAGVGGRGYTF.

This clone showed up just once. The rearrangement uses TRBV2 and TRBJ2-7, with TRBD1 matching over 8 bases. Looked up from germline, CDR1 is SNHLY and CDR2 is FYNNEI. This CDR3 is built from 15 residues. V shed 3 bases, J shed 3 bases, and the junction held 7 bases outside the gene matches. The CDR3 DNA reads TGTGCCAGCAGTGATCAGGGGGCGACCATCTACGAGCAGTACTTC. Its translation is CASSDQGATIYEQYF.

The chain has TRBV6-1 and TRBJ1-1; 8 bases map to TRBD1. The CDR3 spans 16 residues. CDR1 is MNHNS, CDR2 SASEGT, per germline. V lost 4 bases to trimming and J lost 3 bases; unmatched junction nucleotides: 10. This CDR3 reads CASSVAGTGGDTEAFF. The CDR3 coding sequence is TGTGCCAGCAGTGTTGCCGGGACAGGAGGGGACACTGAAGCTTTCTTT.

The chain recombines TRBV7-9 with TRBJ2-7; D possibly corresponds to TRBD1 (6 bases). Germline V gene lookup returns CDR1 SEHNR and CDR2 FQNEAQ (reference sequence). There are 15 residues in the CDR3. V lost 0 bases, J lost 0 bases, and 9 bases lay in between. The CDR3 region is CASSLAGATSYEQYF. CDR3 coding DNA: TGTGCCAGCAGCTTAGCGGGGGCCACCTCCTACGAGCAGTACTTC. The whole variable domain, filled in from reference TRBV7-9 and TRBJ2-7, reads DTGVSQNPRHKITKRGQNVTFRCDPISEHNRLYWYRQTLGQGPEFLTYFQNEAQLEKSRLLSDRFSAERPKGSFSTLEIQRTEQGDSAMYLCASSLAGATSYEQYFGPGTRLTVT.

This clone was picked up one time. The chain uses TRBV28 and TRBJ2-5; perhaps TRBD2 as D (6 bases). Germline V lookup: CDR1 MDHEN, CDR2 SYDVKM. V was cut by 4 bases and J by 5 bases, with 11 bases left in between. The CDR3 length is 13 residues. CDR3 loop: CASSSGLRETQYF. The CDR3 coding sequence is TGTGCCAGCAGTTCGGGACTCAGGGAGACCCAGTACTTC. The complete variable domain, with remaining parts taken from reference TRBV28 and TRBJ2-5, reads DVKVTQSSRYLVKRTGEKVFLECVQDMDHENMFWYRQDPGLGLRLIYFSYDVKMKEKGDIPEGYSVSREKKERFSLILESASTNQTSMYLCASSSGLRETQYFGPGTRLLVL.

The chain carries TRBV4-3 and TRBJ2-3, with D perhaps matching TRBD2 (5 bases). Trimming stripped 1 base from V and 1 base from J, with 12 bases between. CDR1 and CDR2 (germline): LGHNA, YSLEER. The CDR3 is made up of 16 amino acids. This CDR3 is CASSQAVSGGTDTQYF. The CDR3 coding sequence is TGCGCCAGCAGCCAAGCAGTATCCGGGGGCACAGATACGCAGTATTTT.

The chain carries TRBV6-2 or TRBV6-3 and TRBJ2-1; possibly TRBD2 for D (6 bases). V lost 6 bases, J lost 4 bases, and 13 bases lay in between. The CDR3 loop spans 14 amino acids. Germline CDR1 MNHEY, CDR2 SVGEGT. The CDR3 is CASSQEDYYNEQFF. In DNA, the CDR3 is TGTGCCAGCAGCCAAGAGGACTATTACAATGAGCAGTTCTTC.

The gene calls are TRBV6-5 and TRBJ2-2; no definite D call. Germline V gene lookup returns CDR1 MNHEY and CDR2 SVGAGI. Trimming took 3 bases from V and 2 from J, leaving 7 bases between them. The CDR3 extends over 14 amino acids. CDR3 in DNA: TGTGCCAGCAGTTATTCATTTAACACCGGGGAGCTGTTTTTT. Translated, it gives CASSYSFNTGELFF.

This chain links TRBV19 with TRBJ1-6, with TRBD1 matching over 9 bases. From germline, CDR1 is LNHDA and CDR2 SQIVND (reference sequence). V was clipped by 5 bases and J by 1 base; unmatched bases: 6. The length of the CDR3 is 17 residues. CDR3 DNA: TGTGCCAGTAGTCCCCGACAGGGGGATTCCTATAATTCACCCCTCCACTTT. Translated: CASSPRQGDSYNSPLHF.

This chain links TRBV7-8 with TRBJ2-1; 7 nucleotides align to TRBD2. Germline V gives CDR1 SGHVS, CDR2 FQNEAQ. V lost 6 bases, J lost 3 bases, and 5 bases stayed unmatched. CDR3 size: 14 residues. CDR3 loop: CASSFGTNYNEQFF. The CDR3 DNA is TGTGCCAGCAGTTTCGGGACTAACTACAATGAGCAGTTCTTC.

The chain couples TRBV5-1 to TRBJ2-5; D uncertain. Germline CDR1 and CDR2: SGHRS and YFSETQ. The V end was cut by 2 bases, the J end by 2 bases, with 7 bases between. This CDR3 is built from 13 residues. Here the CDR3 DNA reads TGCGCCAGCAGCTTCGGTAGTCAAGAGACCCAGTACTTC. Its translation is CASSFGSQETQYF.

V usage is TRBV10-3 and J usage is TRBJ1-1; no clear D. CDR1 is ENHRY, CDR2 SYGVKD, per germline. This CDR3 region has 13 residues. With 0 bases removed from V and 6 bases from J, the gap between germline ends came to 8 bases. In DNA, the CDR3 is TGTGCCATCAGTGAGTCGAGAAGCCCTGAAGCTTTCTTT. It encodes CAISESRSPEAFF.

The V gene is TRBV5-1, the J gene TRBJ2-5; TRBD2 matches at 9 bases. Looked up from germline, CDR1 is SGHRS and CDR2 is YFSETQ. V gave up 6 bases and J gave up 5 bases; unmatched junction bases: 8. The CDR3 is made up of 14 amino acids. CDR3 residues: CASTAGGPWETQYF. Here the CDR3 DNA reads TGCGCCAGCACTGCGGGGGGGCCTTGGGAGACCCAGTACTTC.

V gene TRBV10-2 combines with J gene TRBJ2-1; TRBD2 agrees at 10 bases. The CDR3 contains 17 residues. V lost 4 bases to trimming and J lost 5 bases; unmatched junction nucleotides: 11. Germline CDR1 is WSHSY and CDR2 is SAAADI. The DNA for the CDR3 is TGCGCCAGCAGTGGACCTAGCGGGGGCGCCTTGAACAATGAGCAGTTCTTC. Translated, it gives CASSGPSGGALNNEQFF.

This sequence joins TRBV7-6 and TRBJ2-7; 7 nucleotides match TRBD2. There are 14 residues in the CDR3. V trimming: 2 bases; J trimming: 6 bases; junction bases outside the gene matches: 7. Per germline, CDR1 SGHVS and CDR2 FNYEAQ. The CDR3 loop reads CASSLLTGEGEQYF. CDR3 sequence (DNA): TGTGCCAGCAGCTTACTTACTGGGGAGGGCGAGCAGTACTTC. The full variable domain, completed using reference TRBV7-6 and TRBJ2-7, is GAGVSQSPRYKVTKRGQDVALRCDPISGHVSLYWYRQALGQGPEFLTYFNYEAQQDKSGLPNDRFSAERPEGSISTLTIQRTEQRDSAMYRCASSLLTGEGEQYFGPGTRLTVT.